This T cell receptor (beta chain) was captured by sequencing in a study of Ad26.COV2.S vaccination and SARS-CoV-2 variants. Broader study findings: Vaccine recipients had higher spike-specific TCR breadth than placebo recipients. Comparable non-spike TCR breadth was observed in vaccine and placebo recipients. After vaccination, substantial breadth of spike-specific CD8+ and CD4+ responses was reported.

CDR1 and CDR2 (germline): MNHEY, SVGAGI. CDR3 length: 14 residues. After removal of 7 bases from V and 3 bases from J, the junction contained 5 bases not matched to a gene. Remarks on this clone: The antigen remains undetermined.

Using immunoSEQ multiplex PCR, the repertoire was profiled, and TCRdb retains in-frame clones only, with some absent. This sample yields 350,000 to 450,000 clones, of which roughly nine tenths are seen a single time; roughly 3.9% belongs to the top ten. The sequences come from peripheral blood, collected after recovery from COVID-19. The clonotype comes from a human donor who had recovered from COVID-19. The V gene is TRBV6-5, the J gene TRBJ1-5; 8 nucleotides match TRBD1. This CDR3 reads CASNRQGNNQPQHF. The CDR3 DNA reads TGTGCCAGCAATCGACAGGGGAACAATCAGCCCCAGCATTTT.